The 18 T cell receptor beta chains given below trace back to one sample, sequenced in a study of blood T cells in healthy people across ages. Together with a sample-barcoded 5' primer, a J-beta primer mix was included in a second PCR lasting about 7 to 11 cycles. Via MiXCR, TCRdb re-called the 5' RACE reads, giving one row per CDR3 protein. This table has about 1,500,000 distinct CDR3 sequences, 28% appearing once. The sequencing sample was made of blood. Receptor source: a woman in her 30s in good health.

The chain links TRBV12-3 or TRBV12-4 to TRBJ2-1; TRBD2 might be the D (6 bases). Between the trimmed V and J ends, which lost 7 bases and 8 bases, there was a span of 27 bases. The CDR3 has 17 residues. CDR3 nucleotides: TGTGCCAGCATCTTGGGGATTCGGCTAGTGGGGGGAGATGAGCAGTTCTTC. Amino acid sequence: CASILGIRLVGGDEQFF.

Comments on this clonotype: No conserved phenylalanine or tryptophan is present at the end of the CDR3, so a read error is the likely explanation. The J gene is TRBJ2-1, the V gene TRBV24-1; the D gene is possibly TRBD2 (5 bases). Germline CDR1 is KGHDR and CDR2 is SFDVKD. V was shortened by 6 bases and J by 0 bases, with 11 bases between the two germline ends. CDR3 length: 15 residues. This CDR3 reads CATSYPGSSYNEQFL. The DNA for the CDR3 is TGTGCCACCAGTTATCCGGGGAGCTCCTACAATGAGCAGTTCTTA.

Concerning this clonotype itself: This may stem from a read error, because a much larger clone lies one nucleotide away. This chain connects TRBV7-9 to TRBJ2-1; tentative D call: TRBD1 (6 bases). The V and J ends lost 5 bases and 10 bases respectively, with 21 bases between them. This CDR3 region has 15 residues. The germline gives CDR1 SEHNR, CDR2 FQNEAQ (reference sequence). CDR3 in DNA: TGTGCCAGCAGCCCGAAGGGACACCTCCAGAACGAGCAGTTCTTC. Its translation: CASSPKGHLQNEQFF.

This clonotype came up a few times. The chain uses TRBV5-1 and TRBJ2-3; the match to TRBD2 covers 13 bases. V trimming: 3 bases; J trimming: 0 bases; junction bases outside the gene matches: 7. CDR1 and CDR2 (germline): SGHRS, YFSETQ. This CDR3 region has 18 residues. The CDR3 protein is CASSYGTSGVSSTDTQYF. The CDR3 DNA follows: TGCGCCAGCAGCTACGGGACTAGCGGGGTCTCTAGCACAGATACGCAGTATTTT.

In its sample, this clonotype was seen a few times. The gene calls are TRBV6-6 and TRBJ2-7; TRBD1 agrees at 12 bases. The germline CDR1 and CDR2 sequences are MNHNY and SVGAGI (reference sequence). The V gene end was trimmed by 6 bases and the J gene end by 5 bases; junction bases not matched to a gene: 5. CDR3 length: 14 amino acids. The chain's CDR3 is CASRPGQGAHEQYF. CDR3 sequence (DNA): TGTGCCAGCAGACCGGGACAGGGGGCCCACGAGCAGTACTTC.

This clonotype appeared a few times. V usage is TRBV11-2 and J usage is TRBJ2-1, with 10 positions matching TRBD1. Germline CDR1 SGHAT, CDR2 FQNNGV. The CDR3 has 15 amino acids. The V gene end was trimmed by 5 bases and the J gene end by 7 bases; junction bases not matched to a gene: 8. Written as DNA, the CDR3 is TGTGCCAGCAGCCACAGACAGGGGGCTGGAAATGAGCAGTTCTTC. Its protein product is CASSHRQGAGNEQFF. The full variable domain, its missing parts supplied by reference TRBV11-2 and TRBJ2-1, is EAGVAQSPRYKIIEKRQSVAFWCNPISGHATLYWYQQILGQGPKLLIQFQNNGVVDDSQLPKDRFSAERLKGVDSTLKIQPAKLEDSAVYLCASSHRQGAGNEQFFGPGTRLTVL.

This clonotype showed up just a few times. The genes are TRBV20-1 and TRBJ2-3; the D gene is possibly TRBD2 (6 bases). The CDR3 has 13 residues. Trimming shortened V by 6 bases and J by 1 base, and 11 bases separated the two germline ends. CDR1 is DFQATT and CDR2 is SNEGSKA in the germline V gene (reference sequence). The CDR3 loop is CSAVGGRTDTQYF. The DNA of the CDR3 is TGCAGTGCCGTGGGGGGTCGCACAGATACGCAGTATTTT.

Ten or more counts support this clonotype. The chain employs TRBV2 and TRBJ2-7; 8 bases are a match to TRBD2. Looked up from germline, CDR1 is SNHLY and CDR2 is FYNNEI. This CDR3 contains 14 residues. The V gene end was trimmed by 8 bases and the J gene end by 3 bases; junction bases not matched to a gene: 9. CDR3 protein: CASCTSGGNYEQYF. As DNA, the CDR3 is TGTGCCAGCTGTACGAGCGGGGGAAACTACGAGCAGTACTTC.

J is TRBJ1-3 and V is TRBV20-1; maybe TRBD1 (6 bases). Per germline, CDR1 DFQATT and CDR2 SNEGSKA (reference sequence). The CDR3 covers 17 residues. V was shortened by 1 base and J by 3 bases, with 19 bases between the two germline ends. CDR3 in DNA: TGCAGTGCTAGAGTTTCAGGGGCCGGGAGATTTGGAAACACCATATATTTT. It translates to CSARVSGAGRFGNTIYF.

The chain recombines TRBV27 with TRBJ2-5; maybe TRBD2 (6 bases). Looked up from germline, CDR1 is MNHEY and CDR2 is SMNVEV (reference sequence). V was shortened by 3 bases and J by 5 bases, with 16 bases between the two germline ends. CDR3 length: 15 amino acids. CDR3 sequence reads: CASSFRESGWETQYF. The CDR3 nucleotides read TGTGCCAGCAGTTTCCGGGAGTCCGGCTGGGAGACCCAGTACTTC.

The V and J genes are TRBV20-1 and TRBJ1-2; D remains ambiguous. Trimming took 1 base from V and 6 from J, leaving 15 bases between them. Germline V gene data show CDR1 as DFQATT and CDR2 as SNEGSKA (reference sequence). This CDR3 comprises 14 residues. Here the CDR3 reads CSARVGRPKDGYTF. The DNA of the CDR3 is TGCAGTGCTAGAGTCGGGCGCCCTAAGGATGGCTACACCTTC.

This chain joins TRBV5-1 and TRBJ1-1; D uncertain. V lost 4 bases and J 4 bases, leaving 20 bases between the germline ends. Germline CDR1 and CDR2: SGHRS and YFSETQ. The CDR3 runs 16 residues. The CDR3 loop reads CASSLGLGCPSTEAFF. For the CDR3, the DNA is TGCGCCAGCAGCCTCGGGCTGGGCTGTCCCAGCACTGAAGCTTTCTTT.

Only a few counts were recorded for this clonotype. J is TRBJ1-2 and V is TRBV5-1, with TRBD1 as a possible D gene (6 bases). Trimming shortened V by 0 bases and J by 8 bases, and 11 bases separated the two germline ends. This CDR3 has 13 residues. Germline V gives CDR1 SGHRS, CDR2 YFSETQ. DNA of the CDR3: TGCGCCAGCAGCTTGGATGCCCAGGGGGGCTACACCTTC. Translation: CASSLDAQGGYTF.

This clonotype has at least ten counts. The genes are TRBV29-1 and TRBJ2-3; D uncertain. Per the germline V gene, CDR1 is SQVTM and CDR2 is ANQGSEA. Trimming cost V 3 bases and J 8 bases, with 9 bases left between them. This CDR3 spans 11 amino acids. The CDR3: CSVESSSTQYF. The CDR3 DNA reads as TGCAGCGTTGAGTCGAGCAGTACGCAGTATTTT.

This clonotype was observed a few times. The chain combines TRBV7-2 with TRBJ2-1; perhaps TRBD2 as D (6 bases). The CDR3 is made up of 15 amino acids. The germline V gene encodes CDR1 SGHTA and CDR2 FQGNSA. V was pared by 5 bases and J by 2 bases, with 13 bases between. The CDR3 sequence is CASSPVEGPYNEQFF. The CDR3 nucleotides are TGTGCCAGCAGCCCCGTGGAGGGCCCCTACAATGAGCAGTTCTTC.

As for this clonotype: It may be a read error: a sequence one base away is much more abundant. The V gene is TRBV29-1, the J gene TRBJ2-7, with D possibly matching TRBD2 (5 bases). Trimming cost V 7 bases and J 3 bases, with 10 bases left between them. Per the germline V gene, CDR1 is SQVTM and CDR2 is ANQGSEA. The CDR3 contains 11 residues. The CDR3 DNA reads TGCAGCGGGCCAGCGGACTACGAGCAGTACTTC. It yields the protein CSGPADYEQYF.

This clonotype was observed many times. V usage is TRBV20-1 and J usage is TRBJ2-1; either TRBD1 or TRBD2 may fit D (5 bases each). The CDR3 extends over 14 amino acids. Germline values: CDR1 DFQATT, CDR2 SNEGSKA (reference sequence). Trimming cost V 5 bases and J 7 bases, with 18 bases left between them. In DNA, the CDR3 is TGCAGTGCTTCACGGGGCCCCTTGGGGAATGAGCAGTTCTTC. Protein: CSASRGPLGNEQFF.

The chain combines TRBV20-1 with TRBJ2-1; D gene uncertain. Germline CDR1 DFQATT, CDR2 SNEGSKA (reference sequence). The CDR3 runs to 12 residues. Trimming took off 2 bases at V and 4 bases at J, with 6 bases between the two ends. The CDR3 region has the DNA TGCAGTGCTAGATCGCCTTACAATGAGCAGTTCTTC. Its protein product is CSARSPYNEQFF.